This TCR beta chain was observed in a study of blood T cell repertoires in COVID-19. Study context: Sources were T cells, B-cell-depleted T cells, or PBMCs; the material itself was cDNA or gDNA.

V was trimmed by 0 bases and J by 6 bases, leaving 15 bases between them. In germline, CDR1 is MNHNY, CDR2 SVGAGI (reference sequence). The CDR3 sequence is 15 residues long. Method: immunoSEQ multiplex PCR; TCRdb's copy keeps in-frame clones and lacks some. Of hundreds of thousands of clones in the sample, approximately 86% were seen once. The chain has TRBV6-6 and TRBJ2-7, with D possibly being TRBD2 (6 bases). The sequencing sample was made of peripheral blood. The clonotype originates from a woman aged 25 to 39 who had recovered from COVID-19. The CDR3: CASSYSGAGGSEQYF. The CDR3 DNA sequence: TGTGCCAGCAGTTACTCTGGGGCAGGAGGGAGCGAGCAGTACTTC.